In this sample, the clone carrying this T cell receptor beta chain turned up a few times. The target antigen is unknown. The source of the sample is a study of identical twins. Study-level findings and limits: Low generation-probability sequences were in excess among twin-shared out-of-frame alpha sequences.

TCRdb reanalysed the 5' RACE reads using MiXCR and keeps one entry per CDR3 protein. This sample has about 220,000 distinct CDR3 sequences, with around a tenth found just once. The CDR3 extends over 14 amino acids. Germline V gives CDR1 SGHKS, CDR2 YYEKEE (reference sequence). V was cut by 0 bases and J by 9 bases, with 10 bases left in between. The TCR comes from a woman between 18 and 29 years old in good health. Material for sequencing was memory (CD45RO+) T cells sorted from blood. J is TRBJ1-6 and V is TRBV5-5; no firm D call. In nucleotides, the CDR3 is TGTGCCAGCAGCTTGGAGGGAAACGCTTCACCCCTCCACTTT. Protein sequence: CASSLEGNASPLHF.